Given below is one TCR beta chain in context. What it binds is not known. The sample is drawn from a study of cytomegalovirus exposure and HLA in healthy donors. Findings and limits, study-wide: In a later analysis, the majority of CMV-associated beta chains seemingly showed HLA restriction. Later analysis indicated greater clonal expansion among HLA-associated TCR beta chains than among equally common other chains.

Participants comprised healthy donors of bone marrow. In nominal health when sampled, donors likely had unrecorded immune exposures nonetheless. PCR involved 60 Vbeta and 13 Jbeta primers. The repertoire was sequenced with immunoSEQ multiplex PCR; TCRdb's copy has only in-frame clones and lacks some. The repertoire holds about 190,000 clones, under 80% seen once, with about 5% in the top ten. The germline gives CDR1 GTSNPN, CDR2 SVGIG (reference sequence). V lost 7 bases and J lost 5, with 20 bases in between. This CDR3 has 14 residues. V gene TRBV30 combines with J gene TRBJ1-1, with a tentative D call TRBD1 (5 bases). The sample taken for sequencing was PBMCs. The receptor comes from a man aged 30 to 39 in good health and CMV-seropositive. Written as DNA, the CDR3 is TGTGCCTCGCTAAGGTTGGGGGGGGAGACTGAAGCTTTCTTT. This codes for CASLRLGGETEAFF.